Sequencing of this T cell receptor beta chain was carried out in a study of T cells in women clearing cervical HPV infection. Study summary: For cases, blood was sampled a median about 140 days after lesion detection, interquartile range roughly 80 to 200 days.

Trimming removed 5 bases at V and 3 bases at J, with 8 bases between. Germline CDR1 and CDR2: MNHEY and SVGEGT. The CDR3 sequence is 12 residues long. About this clone: No antigen is known for it. The read finishes 3 residues shy of the CDR3 end, and the germline J gene is used to complete it.

Study conclusions and caveats: Repertoire richness, not evenness, was significantly elevated in CIN3+ cases versus controls.

Sequencing used immunoSEQ multiplex PCR; TCRdb keeps in-frame clones, though not all of them. Recorded for this sample: tens of thousands of clones. The rearrangement joins TRBV6-2 or TRBV6-3 to TRBJ2-7; D ambiguous. The sequence came from a woman aged 18 to 69 with a cervical HPV16 infection that either progressed to CIN3+ or cleared (not recorded which). Sequences were obtained from blood buffy coat. Incomplete CDR3 DNA: TGTGCCAGCAGTACGGGTTACTACGAG. Amino acids: CASSTGYYE. The whole CDR3 sequence is CASSTGYYEQYF.